The rows below give T cell receptor beta chains drawn from one sample of a study of control samples from healthy donors and cancer patients. Clones were read by immunoSEQ multiplex PCR, and TCRdb kept only the in-frame ones, dropping some. The table includes approximately 70,000 clones, around 87% detected once. Source material: PBMCs. These receptor sequences come from a woman aged 50 to 65 with head and neck cancer. The CDR3 runs from the conserved cysteine through the conserved F or W. The D gene is left open where the match is weak. Clone size is stated in some rows and not others, as once, few, many or a class when expanded.

V	J	D	size	CDR3	DNA
TRBV5-5	TRBJ2-7	TRBD2	few	CASSPLGRGTSGLYEQYF	TGTGCCAGCAGCCCACTTGGGCGGGGGACTAGCGGTCTCTACGAGCAGTACTTC
TRBV28	TRBJ2-2	TRBD2	.	CASRASGGQTGELFF	TGTGCCAGCCGGGCTAGCGGGGGTCAGACCGGGGAGCTGTTTTTT
TRBV5-6	TRBJ1-5	.	.	CASSWGGNQPQHF	TGTGCCAGCAGCTGGGGTGGCAATCAGCCCCAGCATTTT
TRBV7-3	TRBJ2-5	TRBD1	.	CASSEGTGRRVDQYF	TGTGCCAGCAGCGAAGGGACAGGGAGACGAGTCGACCAGTACTTC
TRBV19	TRBJ2-6	.	.	CASSTPVGANVLTF	TGTGCCAGTAGTACCCCGGTAGGGGCCAACGTCCTGACTTTC
TRBV9	TRBJ2-7	.	.	CASSVEPGRAYEQYF	TGTGCCAGCAGCGTAGAGCCCGGCAGGGCGTACGAGCAGTACTTC
TRBV6-4	TRBJ2-2	.	few	CASSEGNTGELFF	TGTGCCAGCAGTGAGGGGAACACCGGGGAGCTGTTTTTT
TRBV3-1/TRBV3-2	TRBJ1-2	.	.	CASSHSPGQRNYGYTF	TGTGCCAGCAGCCATTCTCCAGGACAGCGAAACTATGGCTACACCTTC
TRBV24-1	TRBJ2-2	TRBD2	.	CATSGYSGGALLNTGELFF	TGTGCCACCAGTGGCTATAGCGGGGGGGCCCTTCTGAACACCGGGGAGCTGTTTTTT
TRBV11-2	TRBJ2-3	TRBD1	.	CASSSSLLPGQLTDTQYF	TGTGCCAGCAGCTCCTCTCTCCTTCCGGGACAGCTCACAGATACGCAGTATTTT
TRBV6-6	TRBJ1-3	.	once	CASKGSEGPGNTIYF	TGTGCCAGCAAAGGGTCGGAAGGCCCTGGAAACACCATATATTTT
TRBV29-1	TRBJ2-3	.	.	CSVGADTQYF	TGCAGCGTTGGGGCAGATACGCAGTATTTT
TRBV25-1	TRBJ2-5	.	.	CASQVGGTETQYF	TGTGCCAGCCAGGTGGGGGGTACGGAGACCCAGTACTTC
TRBV7-6	TRBJ1-1	.	few	CASSFEHRQANTEAFF	TGTGCCAGCAGCTTTGAACATAGACAGGCGAACACTGAAGCTTTCTTT
TRBV27	TRBJ2-7	.	.	CASRSTRDEQYF	TGTGCCAGCCGCTCGACACGGGACGAGCAGTACTTC
TRBV23-1	TRBJ2-1	.	.	CASSQSSEGDEQFF	TGCGCCAGCAGTCAATCGTCAGAGGGCGATGAGCAGTTCTTC
TRBV7-3	TRBJ2-2	TRBD1	.	CASSPGTGVNTGELFF	TGTGCCAGCAGCCCCGGGACAGGGGTGAACACCGGGGAGCTGTTTTTT
TRBV28	TRBJ1-3	TRBD1	.	CASSLEQGGNSGNTIYF	TGTGCCAGCAGTTTAGAGCAGGGGGGTAACTCTGGAAACACCATATATTTT
TRBV5-1	TRBJ1-4	.	once	CASRRVAPTNEKLFF	TGCGCCAGCCGGCGGGTAGCCCCAACTAATGAAAAACTGTTTTTT
TRBV29-1	TRBJ1-5	.	.	CSVGEATDQPQHF	TGCAGCGTTGGGGAGGCGACAGATCAGCCCCAGCATTTT
TRBV6-5	TRBJ1-3	.	medium-sized	CASSKKDGGNTIYF	TGTGCCAGCAGCAAGAAGGACGGCGGAAACACCATATATTTT
TRBV24-1	TRBJ2-1	.	.	CATSDSTLGVEGKHDEQFF	TGTGCCACCAGTGATTCCACCTTGGGGGTAGAAGGCAAACACGATGAGCAGTTCTTC
TRBV2	TRBJ1-1	TRBD1	.	CASREWTGGFSGAFF	TGTGCCAGCAGGGAATGGACAGGGGGTTTCTCGGGAGCTTTCTTT
TRBV7-2	TRBJ2-5	.	.	CASSQQETQYF	TGTGCCAGCAGCCAACAAGAGACCCAGTACTTC
TRBV6-5	TRBJ2-7	TRBD2	.	CASRAIAGVAYEQYF	TGTGCCAGCAGGGCGATAGCGGGGGTTGCCTACGAGCAGTACTTC
TRBV2	TRBJ2-7	.	.	CASTSQGAAYEQYF	TGTGCCAGCACGAGCCAGGGTGCAGCCTACGAGCAGTACTTC
TRBV6-1	TRBJ2-7	.	.	CASSEGRVARRSYEQYF	TGTGCCAGCAGTGAGGGGCGTGTTGCTCGTCGTTCCTACGAGCAGTACTTC
TRBV6-2/TRBV6-3	TRBJ2-7	TRBD1	.	CASSYSTGPREQYF	TGTGCCAGCAGTTACTCGACAGGGCCTCGGGAGCAGTACTTC
TRBV2	TRBJ1-1	TRBD1	.	CASSEEGTGAEAFF	TGTGCCAGCAGTGAAGAAGGGACAGGGGCTGAAGCTTTCTTT
TRBV6-1	TRBJ2-3	.	.	CASSEGGDTQYF	TGTGCCAGCAGTGAAGGCGGAGATACGCAGTATTTT
TRBV5-8	TRBJ1-1	.	.	CASSLMAFRAEAFF	TGTGCCAGCAGCTTAATGGCCTTCAGGGCTGAAGCTTTCTTT
TRBV30	TRBJ1-1	TRBD1	.	CAWGLRGHDTEAFF	TGTGCCTGGGGACTCAGGGGGCATGACACTGAAGCTTTCTTT
TRBV5-6	TRBJ1-2	TRBD1	few	CASSEDRDNYGYTF	TGTGCCAGCAGCGAAGACAGGGATAACTATGGCTACACCTTC
TRBV10-2	TRBJ2-7	TRBD2	.	CASRPPGLGAYEQYF	TGCGCCAGCAGGCCTCCGGGACTAGGAGCCTACGAGCAGTACTTC
TRBV6-1	TRBJ2-4	.	.	CASSERDAKNIQYF	TGTGCCAGCAGTGAACGGGACGCAAAAAACATTCAGTACTTC
TRBV10-2	TRBJ2-7	TRBD1	.	CASSLQGAPPLGQYF	TGCGCCAGCAGTCTCCAGGGGGCACCCCCCCTAGGGCAGTACTTC
TRBV5-1	TRBJ2-1	TRBD1	.	CASSSNRDRRVNEQFF	TGCGCCAGCAGCTCAAACCGGGACAGGAGGGTCAATGAGCAGTTCTTC
TRBV11-2	TRBJ1-6	TRBD1	.	CASTTDRYNSPLHF	TGTGCCAGCACCACGGACAGGTATAATTCACCCCTCCACTTT
TRBV2	TRBJ1-2	TRBD1	.	CASSVVPGQGARGHTF	TGTGCCAGCAGTGTCGTCCCGGGACAGGGGGCCAGGGGCCACACCTTC
TRBV4-1	TRBJ2-3	.	.	CASSQGSLGTDTQYF	TGCGCCAGCAGCCAAGGGTCCCTAGGCACAGATACGCAGTATTTT
TRBV6-2/TRBV6-3	TRBJ1-6	.	.	CASSFQSGTQKDYWNSPLHF	TGTGCCAGCAGTTTCCAGTCCGGGACCCAAAAGGATTATTGGAATTCACCCCTCCACTTT
TRBV3-1/TRBV3-2	TRBJ2-3	TRBD2	.	CASSQAGGSTDTQYF	TGTGCCAGCAGCCAAGCGGGGGGAAGCACAGATACGCAGTATTTT
TRBV7-6	TRBJ2-7	.	.	CASSLEGGYEQYF	TGTGCCAGCAGCTTAGAAGGAGGATACGAGCAGTACTTC